The 27 T cell receptor beta chains presented below share a single source sample, sequenced in a study of T cell repertoires in cytomegalovirus infection. Each CDR3 protein gets one entry after TCRdb re-called the reads with MiXCR. Among just under 550,000 distinct CDR3 sequences, less than 30% were seen once, and the ten largest hold roughly 13%. Sequencing was done on a sample of PBMCs. Receptors originate from a human donor in good health (CMV status not recorded). Some clones in this sample may be carry-over from other donors' samples.

V is TRBV29-1 and J is TRBJ2-5; 8 bases are a match to TRBD2. The CDR3 loop spans 14 amino acids. V lost 6 bases to trimming and J lost 0 bases; unmatched junction nucleotides: 6. CDR1 and CDR2 from the germline V gene are SQVTM and ANQGSEA. The CDR3 loop is CSVASGGYQETQYF. DNA for the CDR3: TGCAGCGTCGCGAGCGGGGGCTACCAAGAGACCCAGTACTTC.

The chain carries TRBV7-9 and TRBJ1-1; 8 positions agree with TRBD1. The CDR3 has 16 amino acids. With V trimmed by 4 bases and J by 4 bases, 11 bases remained unmatched. Germline V lookup: CDR1 SEHNR, CDR2 FQNEAQ (reference sequence). CDR3 sequence: CASSSDQGARGTEAFF. The CDR3 DNA reads as TGTGCCAGCAGCTCGGACCAGGGGGCCAGGGGCACTGAAGCTTTCTTT. Together with reference TRBV7-9 and TRBJ1-1, the CDR3 gives the full variable domain: DTGVSQNPRHKITKRGQNVTFRCDPISEHNRLYWYRQTLGQGPEFLTYFQNEAQLEKSRLLSDRFSAERPKGSFSTLEIQRTEQGDSAMYLCASSSDQGARGTEAFFGQGTRLTVV.

There are many counts of this clonotype. The CDR3 DNA reads as TGTGCCAGCAGCCCCGGGCCCAGGGAGACCCAGTACTTC. Protein: CASSPGPRETQYF. The chain carries TRBV7-3 and TRBJ2-5; D is undetermined. This CDR3 region has 13 residues. V was pared by 5 bases and J by 5 bases, with 12 bases between. The germline gives CDR1 SGHTA, CDR2 FQGTGA.

This clonotype showed up many times. V usage is TRBV19 and J usage is TRBJ2-1; D perhaps matches TRBD1 (6 bases). The germline V gene has CDR1 LNHDA and CDR2 SQIVND (reference sequence). V was cut by 3 bases and J by 8 bases, with 11 bases left in between. This CDR3 has 13 amino acids. The CDR3 coding sequence is TGTGCCAGTAGTATCGCCAGGGGCGATGAGCAGTTCTTC. Translated, it gives CASSIARGDEQFF.

This clonotype was recorded a few times. The rearrangement joins TRBV7-2 to TRBJ2-3; 7 positions agree with TRBD1. With 2 bases clipped from V and 5 bases from J, the junction kept 7 bases outside the gene matches. The CDR3 covers 15 residues. Per the germline V gene, CDR1 is SGHTA and CDR2 is FQGNSA. DNA of the CDR3: TGTGCCAGCAGCTTAATGGGGGCAGGGGGAGATACGCAGTATTTT. Translation gives CASSLMGAGGDTQYF.

There are a few counts of this clonotype. V usage is TRBV7-9 and J usage is TRBJ2-7; 10 bases are shared with TRBD1. CDR3 length: 14 residues. CDR1 and CDR2 from the germline V gene are SEHNR and FQNEAQ (reference sequence). V shed 1 base and J 6 bases; nucleotides not matched to a gene: 3. CDR3 sequence: CASSLGQGAGEQYV. The CDR3 nucleotides read TGTGCCAGCAGCTTAGGACAGGGGGCTGGCGAGCAGTACGTC.

The chain employs TRBV19 and TRBJ1-5; D gene uncertain. CDR1 and CDR2 (germline): LNHDA, SQIVND (reference sequence). Deletions cut 2 bases from V and 5 bases from J, with 4 bases between. This CDR3 has 12 residues. CDR3 sequence reads: CASSIQHQPQHF. The CDR3 DNA sequence: TGTGCCAGTAGTATACAGCATCAGCCCCAGCATTTT.

This clonotype turned up a few times. The rearrangement joins TRBV4-1 to TRBJ2-7; 7 bases line up with TRBD2. Germline assignment: CDR1 MGHRA and CDR2 YSYEKL. CDR3 length: 15 residues. V gave up 4 bases and J gave up 3 bases; unmatched junction bases: 9. CDR3 nucleotide sequence: TGCGCCAGCAGCCCTGTGGCGGGAGAGTTCTACGAGCAGTACTTC. It codes for CASSPVAGEFYEQYF.

This clonotype was counted only a few times. The CDR3 is CASSPGQGYDEQYF. CDR3 nucleotide sequence: TGTGCCAGCAGCCCGGGACAGGGGTACGACGAGCAGTACTTC. The J gene is TRBJ2-7, the V gene TRBV5-5; TRBD1 aligns across 10 bases. Germline V gene data show CDR1 as SGHKS and CDR2 as YYEKEE (reference sequence). This CDR3 is built from 14 residues. V gave up 4 bases and J gave up 5 bases; unmatched junction bases: 6.

Turning to this clonotype: A much larger clonotype is one base distant, so this may be a read error. The V and J genes are TRBV7-2 and TRBJ2-1; 7 bases match TRBD2. Germline CDR1 is SGHTA and CDR2 is FQGNSA. CDR3 length equals 16 residues. As DNA, the CDR3 is TGTGCCAGCAGCTTAGCTGATTTAGCGGGTTACAGTGAGCAGTTCTTC. Translating gives CASSLADLAGYSEQFF.

V gene TRBV27 combines with J gene TRBJ2-7, with 10 bases that match TRBD2. The length of the CDR3 is 15 residues. After removal of 7 bases from V and 5 bases from J, the junction contained 11 bases not matched to a gene. Germline-derived CDR1 and CDR2 are MNHEY and SMNVEV (reference sequence). This CDR3 reads CASIQSSGSNDEQYV. CDR3 DNA: TGTGCCAGCATCCAATCTAGCGGGAGTAACGACGAGCAGTACGTC.

The CDR3 reads CASSRAGQGADTQYF. CDR3 sequence (DNA): TGTGCCAGCAGCCGAGCGGGACAGGGGGCAGATACGCAGTATTTT. The rearrangement joins TRBV7-2 to TRBJ2-3; TRBD1 matches at 11 bases. The CDR3 has 15 amino acids. V trimming: 5 bases; J trimming: 4 bases; junction bases outside the gene matches: 5. Germline CDR1 is SGHTA and CDR2 is FQGNSA.

The chain links TRBV20-1 to TRBJ2-2, with TRBD2 identical over 8 bases. Per the germline V gene, CDR1 is DFQATT and CDR2 is SNEGSKA (reference sequence). The CDR3 extends over 16 amino acids. Trimming cost V 0 bases and J 7 bases; bases outside gene matches: 10. The CDR3 region is CSARDQSGSTGGELFF. The CDR3 DNA reads as TGCAGTGCTAGAGATCAAAGCGGGAGTACGGGCGGGGAGCTGTTTTTT.

The V and J genes are TRBV6-5 and TRBJ1-6, with D possibly being TRBD1 (5 bases). This CDR3 spans 17 amino acids. Germline CDR1 and CDR2: MNHEY and SVGAGI. V was cut by 2 bases and J by 0 bases, with 11 bases left in between. The CDR3 sequence is CASSYRGISSYNSPLHF. In DNA, the CDR3 is TGTGCCAGCAGTTACCGGGGGATCAGCTCCTATAATTCACCCCTCCACTTT.

This clonotype came up many times. The chain combines TRBV7-2 with TRBJ2-1; D not certain. Germline V lookup: CDR1 SGHTA, CDR2 FQGNSA. Trimming took 1 base from V and 7 from J, leaving 14 bases between them. The CDR3 is 15 residues long. This chain's CDR3 is CASSLEGWPTNEQFF. CDR3 DNA sequence: TGTGCCAGCAGCTTAGAAGGGTGGCCTACTAATGAGCAGTTCTTC.

The rearrangement joins TRBV7-9 to TRBJ1-3; tentative D call: TRBD1 (5 bases). The CDR3 has 13 residues. V lost 11 bases, J lost 0 bases, and 11 bases lay in between. Germline V CDR1 and CDR2: SEHNR, FQNEAQ (reference sequence). As DNA, the CDR3 is TGTGCCGTGGGACGGCTCTCTGGAAACACCATATATTTT. This sequence encodes CAVGRLSGNTIYF.

This clonotype came up a few times. CDR3 DNA sequence: TGTGCCTGGAGTGGATCAGGTCATCAGCCCCAGCATTTT. Translated, it gives CAWSGSGHQPQHF. V is TRBV30 and J is TRBJ1-5; D remains unclear. This CDR3 spans 13 amino acids. Trimming removed 1 base at V and 5 bases at J, with 9 bases between. Per the germline V gene, CDR1 is GTSNPN and CDR2 is SVGIG (reference sequence).

In its sample, this clonotype was seen many times. V and J are TRBV7-2 and TRBJ2-5; 10 positions match TRBD2. Germline V CDR1 and CDR2: SGHTA, FQGNSA. The CDR3 is made up of 16 amino acids. The V and J ends lost 3 bases and 1 base, in that order; junction bases with no gene match: 5. The CDR3 loop reads CASSFRTSGPQETQYF. In DNA, the CDR3 is TGTGCCAGCAGCTTCCGGACTAGCGGACCCCAAGAGACCCAGTACTTC. Full variable domain (missing parts from reference TRBV7-2 and TRBJ2-5): GAGVSQSPSNKVTEKGKDVELRCDPISGHTALYWYRQSLGQGLEFLIYFQGNSAPDKSGLPSDRFSAERTGGSVSTLTIQRTQQEDSAVYLCASSFRTSGPQETQYFGPGTRLLVL.

The gene calls are TRBV12-3 or TRBV12-4 and TRBJ2-5; D may be TRBD2 (7 bases). The CDR3 loop spans 13 amino acids. The V end was cut by 6 bases, the J end by 5 bases, with 13 bases between. CDR3 in amino acids: CASRRGGAETQYF. CDR3 sequence (DNA): TGTGCCAGCAGACGCGGGGGCGCGGAGACCCAGTACTTC.

This clonotype was counted a few times. The CDR3 bases are TGTGCCAGCAGTGCGCGAGCGGGAGGGCCCAACGCAGATACGCAGTATTTT. This sequence encodes CASSARAGGPNADTQYF. The chain links TRBV6-2 or TRBV6-3 to TRBJ2-3; 10 nucleotides match TRBD2. V trimming: 5 bases; J trimming: 4 bases; junction bases outside the gene matches: 12. The CDR3 has 17 amino acids. Germline lookup yields CDR1 MNHEY and CDR2 SVGEGT.

In its sample, this clonotype was seen many times. The V call is TRBV7-2, the J call TRBJ1-4, with D tentatively TRBD1 (5 bases). Trimming shortened V by 5 bases and J by 0 bases, and 16 bases separated the two germline ends. Germline assignment: CDR1 SGHTA and CDR2 FQGNSA. This CDR3 has 17 residues. The CDR3 DNA follows: TGTGCCAGCAGCCCGGGACCGCGGGGCGCAACTAATGAAAAACTGTTTTTT. Translation: CASSPGPRGATNEKLFF.

V gene TRBV6-5 combines with J gene TRBJ1-6; TRBD1 agrees at 9 bases. Losses at the gene ends were 8 bases for V and 13 bases for J; bases not matched to a gene: 15. The CDR3 is 15 amino acids. Germline V gene sequence: CDR1 MNHEY, CDR2 SVGAGI. The CDR3 bases are TGTGCCAGCGGCCCCGGGACAGGGTTTCTTAGGCCCCTCCACTTT. It specifies CASGPGTGFLRPLHF.

In its sample, this clonotype was seen a few times. The chain recombines TRBV28 with TRBJ1-6; D call uncertain. Germline V gene sequence: CDR1 MDHEN, CDR2 SYDVKM. The CDR3 is 13 amino acids. V was pared by 3 bases and J by 9 bases, with 9 bases between. CDR3 bases: TGTGCCAGCAGTTTCCGAGGGAGTTCACCCCTCCACTTT. This codes for CASSFRGSSPLHF.

This clonotype has a handful of counts. V and J are TRBV11-3 and TRBJ2-1, with 10 bases lining up with TRBD2. Trimming removed 0 bases from V and 5 bases from J; junction bases left unmatched: 7. This CDR3 is built from 17 residues. Germline lookup yields CDR1 SGHNT and CDR2 YENEEA. This chain's CDR3 is CASSLDLRLAGDNEQFF. In DNA form, the CDR3 reads TGTGCCAGCAGCTTAGATTTACGGCTAGCGGGGGACAATGAGCAGTTCTTC.

V gene TRBV5-1 combines with J gene TRBJ2-2; TRBD2 might be the D (6 bases). CDR3 length equals 15 residues. Trimming removed 10 bases from V and 6 bases from J, with 22 bases in between. Germline V gives CDR1 SGHRS, CDR2 YFSETQ. The CDR3 region is CAGHSGQEGSGELFF. The CDR3 DNA reads TGCGCCGGGCATTCGGGGCAGGAGGGATCCGGGGAGCTGTTTTTT.

This clonotype was seen only a few times. This sequence joins TRBV12-3 or TRBV12-4 and TRBJ1-1; D call uncertain. Trimming removed 2 bases at V and 8 bases at J, with 6 bases between. The CDR3 contains 11 residues. DNA of the CDR3: TGTGCCAGCAGTTTAAATTGGGAAGCTTTCTTT. Translated, it gives CASSLNWEAFF.

The V and J genes are TRBV9 and TRBJ2-1, with 9 bases aligning to TRBD2. The CDR3 sequence is 17 residues long. Germline V gene sequence: CDR1 SGDLS, CDR2 YYNGEE. The ends lost 0 bases at V and 8 bases at J; junction bases unmatched: 12. This CDR3 is CASSVGVSGGRLDEQFF. The DNA for the CDR3 is TGTGCCAGCAGCGTAGGGGTTAGCGGGGGACGATTGGATGAGCAGTTCTTC.